This TCR beta chain is drawn from a study of CXCR3-negative and CXCR3-positive naive CD8 T cells. A few hundred thousand cells per CD8+ T cell subset were flow-sorted in triplicate. Those CD8+ T cells considered naive were CD45RO-CCR7+CD27+CD95-. The germline gives CDR1 SQVTM, CDR2 ANQGSEA. The CDR3 is made up of 13 amino acids. Regarding the study as a whole: CXCR3 expression dropped partially after cryopreservation, and most assays relied on fresh PBMCs. Hydrophobicity of TRB CDR3s was greater in CXCR3-positive naive cells than in CXCR3-negative naive cells.

In preparing the TRB cDNA libraries, 5' RACE with UMI labels was used. TCRdb reprocessed the 5' RACE reads and stores each CDR3 protein as one record, lacking DNA. The sample data list some 8,000 distinct CDR3 sequences. On this clonotype itself: As yet, its antigen is unknown.

The material sequenced was naive CXCR3+ CD8+ T cells from blood. The subset was: CD45RO-CCR7+CD27+CD95- naive CD8+ T cells expressing CXCR3 (TNR3+). The V and J genes are TRBV29-1 and TRBJ1-1; TCRdb picks TRBD1, but there is no DNA to check that call. This TCR derives from a human donor in good health. Some clones in this sample may be carry-over from other donors' samples. Here the CDR3 reads CSVYPSGNTEAFF.